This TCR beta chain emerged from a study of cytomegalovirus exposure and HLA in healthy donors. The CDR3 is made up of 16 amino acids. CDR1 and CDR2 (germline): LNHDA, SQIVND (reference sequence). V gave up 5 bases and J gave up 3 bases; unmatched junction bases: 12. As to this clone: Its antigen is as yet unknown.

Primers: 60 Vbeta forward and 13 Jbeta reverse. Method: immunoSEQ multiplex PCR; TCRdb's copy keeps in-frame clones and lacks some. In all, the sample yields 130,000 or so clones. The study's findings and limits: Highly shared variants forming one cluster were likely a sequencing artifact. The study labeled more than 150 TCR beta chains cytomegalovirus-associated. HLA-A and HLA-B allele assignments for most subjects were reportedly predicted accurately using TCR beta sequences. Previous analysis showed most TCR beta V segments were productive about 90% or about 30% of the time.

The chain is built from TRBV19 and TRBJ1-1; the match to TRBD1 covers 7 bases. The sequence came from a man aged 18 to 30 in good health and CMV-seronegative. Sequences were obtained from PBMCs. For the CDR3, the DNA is TGTGCCAGTAGTGTATCCTACGACAGGGTGGACACTGAAGCTTTCTTT. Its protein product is CASSVSYDRVDTEAFF.